This T cell receptor (beta chain) was obtained from a study of T-cell memory formation after mild COVID-19. Study-level points and caveats: Second-wave clones with a day 37 peak had unconfirmed SARS-CoV-2 specificity.

Constant-segment primers were used for 5'RACE, and the resulting TCR alpha and TCR beta cDNA libraries carried sample barcodes and UMIs. TCRdb ran MiXCR on the 5' RACE reads and lists one entry per CDR3 protein. The repertoire holds 400,000 to 500,000 distinct CDR3 sequences, with approximately 25% as singletons. In its sample, this clonotype was seen a few times. Its antigen is undetermined. The CDR3 contains 13 residues. The V end lost 6 bases, the J end lost 5 bases, and 13 bases lay between the germline ends. The source material was PBMCs or a T cell subset sorted from them (not recorded which). V is TRBV12-3 or TRBV12-4 and J is TRBJ1-1, with D unclear. The clonotype was recovered from an adult woman who had mild COVID-19 (a few samples of this study predate the infection). Cell type and time point are not known. Here the CDR3 reads CASSTLGSTEAFF. The CDR3 nucleotides read TGTGCCAGCAGCACCTTGGGTAGTACTGAAGCTTTCTTT.